This T cell receptor (beta chain) was documented in a study of shared clonotypes between healthy human individuals. The V gene's germline CDR1 is KGHSH and CDR2 LQKENI. The J segment lost 3 bases and the V segment lost 2 bases, leaving 4 bases of the junction unmatched. The CDR3 is made up of 15 amino acids. Genomic DNA of each subset was evenly split across several immunoSEQ plates. Libraries were prepared by immunoSEQ multiplex PCR; TCRdb keeps only in-frame clonotypes and omits some of them. In the table there are some 680,000 clones, around three quarters of which are singletons. In the case of this clone: Other DNA sequences in the same sample also yield this CDR3.

This clonotype originated in a woman between 25 and 40 years old in good health. The chain joins TRBV18 to TRBJ2-3, with 8 bases aligning to TRBD2. The sample consisted of memory CD4+ T cells sorted from blood. The subset was: CD45RA-negative fraction. The CDR3 loop is CASSPTLAGTDTQYF. The CDR3 DNA reads TGTGCCAGCTCACCAACGCTAGCGGGTACAGATACGCAGTATTTT.